Below are 19 T cell receptor beta chains sequenced from a single sample in a study of Ad26.COV2.S vaccination and SARS-CoV-2 variants. Stated treatment: about 20 received Ad26.COV2.S at low or high dose, single or two shots; about 5 received placebo; per-sample allocation not given. Samples analyzed were those drawn on day 63 after the first vaccine or placebo injection. Libraries were prepared by immunoSEQ multiplex PCR; TCRdb keeps only in-frame clonotypes and omits some of them. This table holds 450,000 to 550,000 clones, roughly 89% found once. Source: peripheral blood, taken in a trial of Ad26.COV2.S vaccine versus placebo. The receptors shown here come from a person aged 18 to 65 who received the Ad26.COV2.S COVID-19 vaccine or a placebo.

The gene calls are TRBV4-1 and TRBJ2-5, with D hard to call. V was trimmed by 0 bases and J by 9 bases, leaving 29 bases between them. The length of the CDR3 is 19 residues. From germline, CDR1 is MGHRA and CDR2 YSYEKL. The CDR3 sequence: CASSQEGYSYFQGGLAQYF. The CDR3 nucleotides read TGCGCCAGCAGCCAAGAAGGGTACTCGTACTTCCAAGGTGGGCTGGCCCAGTACTTC.

The rearrangement uses TRBV7-2 and TRBJ2-7; D is ambiguous. CDR3 length equals 12 residues. With 1 base removed from V and 7 bases from J, the gap between germline ends came to 8 bases. CDR1 and CDR2 (germline): SGHTA, FQGNSA. The CDR3 here is CASSLVSGEQYV. As DNA, the CDR3 is TGTGCCAGCAGCTTAGTTTCGGGTGAGCAGTACGTC.

A note on this clone: Within the sample, other DNA sequences also encode this same CDR3. The gene calls are TRBV7-2 and TRBJ1-1, with D unclear. V was clipped by 2 bases and J by 2 bases, with 6 bases between them. The CDR3 sequence is 13 residues long. Germline values: CDR1 SGHTA, CDR2 FQGNSA. The DNA of the CDR3 is TGTGCCAGCAGCTTATTAGAAAACACTGAAGCTTTCTTT. Its protein is CASSLLENTEAFF.

The chain has TRBV10-3 and TRBJ2-3; TRBD2 agrees at 8 bases. V was pared by 2 bases and J by 1 base, with 8 bases of the junction left unmatched. CDR1 ENHRY and CDR2 SYGVKD come from the germline V gene. This CDR3 contains 17 residues. The CDR3 protein is CAISEDPPGGGTDTQYF. CDR3 DNA: TGTGCCATCAGTGAGGACCCCCCGGGGGGGGGCACAGATACGCAGTATTTT.

The chain combines TRBV7-9 with TRBJ1-2; TRBD1 matches at 8 bases. The ends lost 7 bases at V and 0 bases at J; junction bases unmatched: 7. This CDR3 spans 15 amino acids. The germline V gene encodes CDR1 SEHNR and CDR2 FQNEAQ (reference sequence). CDR3: CASTLGQGANYGYTF. DNA for the CDR3: TGTGCCAGCACCCTCGGACAGGGAGCTAACTATGGCTACACCTTC.

The chain carries TRBV4-2 and TRBJ2-7; 9 bases agree with TRBD1. Looked up from germline, CDR1 is LGHNA and CDR2 is YNFKEQ. CDR3 length: 16 amino acids. V lost 3 bases and J lost 1; bases outside the gene matches: 7. The CDR3 bases are TGTGCCAGCAGCCAGGATCCGGGACAGGGTTCCTACGAGCAGTACTTC. Translation gives CASSQDPGQGSYEQYF.

The chain carries TRBV27 and TRBJ2-2; D might be TRBD1 (6 bases). Germline lookup yields CDR1 MNHEY and CDR2 SMNVEV (reference sequence). With 5 bases removed from V and 6 bases from J, the gap between germline ends came to 13 bases. This CDR3 spans 14 amino acids. CDR3 sequence reads: CASSTTGQPGELFF. CDR3 bases: TGTGCCAGCAGTACAACCGGACAGCCCGGGGAGCTGTTTTTT.

The CDR3 nucleotides are TGCGCCAGCAGCCAAGATCCCCTGCCTGGGGCAGATACGCAGTATTTT. Translating it yields CASSQDPLPGADTQYF. The chain is built from TRBV4-1 and TRBJ2-3; D uncertain. Germline V CDR1 and CDR2: MGHRA, YSYEKL. The CDR3 sequence is 16 residues long. With 0 bases removed from V and 4 bases from J, the gap between germline ends came to 14 bases.

The rearrangement uses TRBV4-2 and TRBJ2-7; 7 positions match TRBD1. After removal of 0 bases from V and 6 bases from J, the junction contained 5 bases not matched to a gene. This CDR3 has 14 amino acids. Germline V gene lookup returns CDR1 LGHNA and CDR2 YNFKEQ. The CDR3 DNA reads TGTGCCAGCAGCCAAGATCCCCACAGGGGCGAGCAGTACTTC. It encodes CASSQDPHRGEQYF.

The gene calls are TRBV28 and TRBJ1-2; TRBD1 aligns across 8 bases. There are 16 residues in the CDR3. The germline gives CDR1 MDHEN, CDR2 SYDVKM. V shed 2 bases and J 4 bases; nucleotides not matched to a gene: 9. The CDR3 reads CASSLGQGRFSYGYTF. Here the CDR3 DNA reads TGTGCCAGCAGTTTAGGACAGGGTCGTTTCAGCTATGGCTACACCTTC.

The chain links TRBV30 to TRBJ1-1, with TRBD1 as a possible D gene (6 bases). The V gene's germline CDR1 is GTSNPN and CDR2 SVGIG (reference sequence). V was cut by 2 bases and J by 5 bases, with 15 bases left in between. The CDR3 consists of 14 residues. CDR3 residues: CAWSKGGSWTEAFF. The CDR3 DNA is TGTGCCTGGAGTAAAGGGGGGTCTTGGACTGAAGCTTTCTTT.

This chain uses TRBV9 with TRBJ1-3; the D is unclear. Trimming stripped 1 base from V and 4 bases from J, with 3 bases between. The germline gives CDR1 SGDLS, CDR2 YYNGEE. CDR3 size: 12 residues. In DNA, the CDR3 is TGTGCCAGCAGCGTATACGGAAACACCATATATTTT. This encodes CASSVYGNTIYF.

For this clone: Since the CDR3 does not end with the conserved phenylalanine or tryptophan, this likely comes from a read error. The limits of the CDR3 on the DNA are not certain, so only TCRdb's listed CDR3 is given. The chain links TRBV7-2 to TRBJ2-2; the table assigns TRBD1, which was not confirmed against the DNA. Germline CDR1 reads SGHTA; CDR2 reads FQGNSA. With termini counted, the CDR3 has 14 amino acids. The CDR3 here is CASSSSGTGGSLRS.

This clone is a singleton in its sample. The chain combines TRBV9 with TRBJ1-6; D not certain. CDR1 is SGDLS and CDR2 is YYNGEE in the germline V gene. V was clipped by 0 bases and J by 6 bases, with 7 bases between them. This CDR3 contains 14 residues. CDR3 sequence reads: CASSVEALNSPLHF. As DNA, the CDR3 is TGTGCCAGCAGCGTAGAAGCCCTTAATTCACCCCTCCACTTT.

The V call is TRBV29-1, the J call TRBJ2-3; 14 bases line up with TRBD2. CDR1 is SQVTM and CDR2 is ANQGSEA in the germline V gene. The CDR3 has 12 amino acids. The CDR3 region has the DNA TGCGGACTAGCGGGAGGCTCAGATACGCAGTATTTT. It specifies CGLAGGSDTQYF.

The chain carries TRBV14 and TRBJ1-4; D gene ambiguous. The CDR3 has 16 amino acids. Germline CDR1 reads SGHDN; CDR2 reads FVKESK. V lost 1 base, J lost 2 bases, and 11 bases lay in between. CDR3: CASSQGEGRTNEKLFF. The CDR3 DNA is TGTGCCAGCAGCCAAGGAGAGGGCAGGACTAATGAAAAACTGTTTTTT. The complete variable domain, with remaining parts taken from reference TRBV14 and TRBJ1-4, reads EAGVTQFPSHSVIEKGQTVTLRCDPISGHDNLYWYRRVMGKEIKFLLHFVKESKQDESGMPNNRFLAERTGGTYSTLKVQPAELEDSGVYFCASSQGEGRTNEKLFFGSGTQLSVL.

The V and J genes are TRBV7-8 and TRBJ2-7; 11 bases line up with TRBD2. V lost 5 bases, J lost 3 bases, and 9 bases stayed unmatched. The germline CDR1 and CDR2 sequences are SGHVS and FQNEAQ. There are 16 residues in the CDR3. This CDR3 is CASSQFSGGAIYEQYF. DNA for the CDR3: TGTGCCAGCAGCCAGTTTAGCGGGGGGGCGATCTACGAGCAGTACTTC.

The chain has TRBV7-3 and TRBJ2-7; 9 bases are a match to TRBD1. Germline V CDR1 and CDR2: SGHTA, FQGTGA. The CDR3 is 14 amino acids. V dropped 5 bases and J dropped 6; count of bases not matched to a gene: 8. The CDR3 bases are TGTGCCAGCAGCCTTACAGGGGGCGGCGGCGAGCAGTACTTC. Protein product: CASSLTGGGGEQYF. Drawing the rest from reference TRBV7-3 and TRBJ2-7, the complete variable domain is GAGVSQTPSNKVTEKGKYVELRCDPISGHTALYWYRQSLGQGPEFLIYFQGTGAADDSGLPNDRFFAVRPEGSVSTLKIQRTERGDSAVYLCASSLTGGGGEQYFGPGTRLTVT.

The V and J genes are TRBV7-3 and TRBJ2-1, with 8 bases lining up with TRBD2. After removal of 4 bases from V and 9 bases from J, the junction contained 8 bases not matched to a gene. This CDR3 region has 14 residues. From germline, CDR1 is SGHTA and CDR2 FQGTGA. The CDR3 is CASSSTGLASEQFF. CDR3 nucleotide sequence: TGTGCCAGCAGCTCCACAGGACTAGCTAGTGAGCAGTTCTTC. The variable domain in full, completed from reference TRBV7-3 and TRBJ2-1, reads GAGVSQTPSNKVTEKGKYVELRCDPISGHTALYWYRQSLGQGPEFLIYFQGTGAADDSGLPNDRFFAVRPEGSVSTLKIQRTERGDSAVYLCASSSTGLASEQFFGPGTRLTVL.